This record covers a single T cell receptor (beta chain). The data derive from a study of blood T cell repertoires in COVID-19. Study-wide background: T cells, B-cell-depleted T cells, or PBMCs supplied cDNA or gDNA.

The CDR3 sequence is 14 residues long. V lost 3 bases and J lost 2, with 10 bases in between. CDR1 is MNHEY, CDR2 SMNVEV, per germline (reference sequence). Participants came from about 24 US areas, aged about 18 to 95 years. The method was immunoSEQ multiplex PCR; TCRdb's version includes in-frame clones alone and lacks a portion of them. Counted here are about 300,000 clones, just over 85% occurring once; the ten biggest clones make up around 9.3%. The rearrangement uses TRBV27 and TRBJ1-1; D is uncertain. The receptor comes from a woman between 18 and 29 years old who had recovered from COVID-19. Sequenced input: PBMCs or T cells enriched from blood (not recorded which). Here the CDR3 reads CASSFGNTNTEAFF. The CDR3 DNA reads TGTGCCAGCAGTTTCGGGAACACCAACACTGAAGCTTTCTTT.